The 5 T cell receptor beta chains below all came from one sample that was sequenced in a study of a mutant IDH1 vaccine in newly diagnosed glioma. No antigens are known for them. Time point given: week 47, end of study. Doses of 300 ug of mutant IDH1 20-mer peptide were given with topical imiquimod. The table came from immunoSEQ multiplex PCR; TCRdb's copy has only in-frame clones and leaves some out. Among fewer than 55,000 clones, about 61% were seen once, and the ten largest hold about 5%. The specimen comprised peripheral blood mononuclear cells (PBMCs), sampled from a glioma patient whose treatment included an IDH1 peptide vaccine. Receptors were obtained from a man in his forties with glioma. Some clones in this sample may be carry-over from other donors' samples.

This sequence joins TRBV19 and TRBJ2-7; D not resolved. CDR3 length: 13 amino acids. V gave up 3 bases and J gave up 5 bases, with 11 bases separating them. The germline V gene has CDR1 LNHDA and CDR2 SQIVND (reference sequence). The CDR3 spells CASSISQEDEQYF. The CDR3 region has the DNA TGTGCCAGTAGTATCTCCCAAGAGGACGAGCAGTACTTC. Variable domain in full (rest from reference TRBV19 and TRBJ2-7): DGGITQSPKYLFRKEGQNVTLSCEQNLNHDAMYWYRQDPGQGLRLIYYSQIVNDFQKGDIAEGYSVSREKKESFPLTVTSAQKNPTAFYLCASSISQEDEQYFGPGTRLTVT.

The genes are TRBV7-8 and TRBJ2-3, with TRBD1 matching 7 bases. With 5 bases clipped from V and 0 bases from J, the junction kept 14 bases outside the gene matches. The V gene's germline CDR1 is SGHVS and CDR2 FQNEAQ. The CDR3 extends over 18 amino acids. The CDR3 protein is CASSGEGQLGISTDTQYF. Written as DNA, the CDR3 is TGTGCCAGCAGCGGAGAGGGACAGCTTGGAATTAGCACAGATACGCAGTATTTT. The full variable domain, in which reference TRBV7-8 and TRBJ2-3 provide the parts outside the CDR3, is GAGVSQSPRYKVAKRGQDVALRCDPISGHVSLFWYQQALGQGPEFLTYFQNEAQLDKSGLPSDRFFAERPEGSVSTLKIQRTQQEDSAVYLCASSGEGQLGISTDTQYFGPGTRLTVL.

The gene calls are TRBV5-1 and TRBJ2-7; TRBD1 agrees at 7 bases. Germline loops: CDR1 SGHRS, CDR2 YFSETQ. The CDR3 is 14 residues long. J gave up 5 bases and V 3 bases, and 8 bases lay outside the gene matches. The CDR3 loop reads CASSSGQAGHEQYF. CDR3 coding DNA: TGCGCCAGCAGCTCTGGACAGGCGGGCCACGAGCAGTACTTC.

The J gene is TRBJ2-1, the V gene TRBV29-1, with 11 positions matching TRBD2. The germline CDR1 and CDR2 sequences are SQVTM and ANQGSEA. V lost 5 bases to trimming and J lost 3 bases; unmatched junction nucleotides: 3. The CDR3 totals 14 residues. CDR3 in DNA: TGCAGCGTTATAGCGGGGGGGTACTACAATGAGCAGTTCTTC. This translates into CSVIAGGYYNEQFF.

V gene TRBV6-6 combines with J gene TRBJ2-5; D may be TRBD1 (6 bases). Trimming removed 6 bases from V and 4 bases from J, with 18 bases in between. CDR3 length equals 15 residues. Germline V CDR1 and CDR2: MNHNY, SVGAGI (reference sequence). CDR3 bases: TGTGCCAGCAGAAAGGGACAAACCGAGGGAGAGACCCAGTACTTC. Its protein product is CASRKGQTEGETQYF.